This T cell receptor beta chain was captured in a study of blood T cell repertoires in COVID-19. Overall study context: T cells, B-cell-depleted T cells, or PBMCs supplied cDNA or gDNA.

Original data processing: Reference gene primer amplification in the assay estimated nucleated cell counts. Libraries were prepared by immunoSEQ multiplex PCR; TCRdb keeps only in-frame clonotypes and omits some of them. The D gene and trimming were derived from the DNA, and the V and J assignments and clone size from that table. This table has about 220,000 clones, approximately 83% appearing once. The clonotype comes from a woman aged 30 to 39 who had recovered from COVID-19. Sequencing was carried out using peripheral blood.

This CDR3 is CSVRSGQGISGANVLTF. The CDR3 DNA reads as TGCAGCGTTAGATCGGGACAGGGCATCTCTGGGGCCAACGTCCTGACTTTC. The rearrangement joins TRBV29-1 to TRBJ2-6, with 9 bases lining up with TRBD1. The CDR3 runs to 17 residues. CDR1 and CDR2 from the germline V gene are SQVTM and ANQGSEA. With V trimmed by 5 bases and J by 0 bases, 8 bases remained unmatched.